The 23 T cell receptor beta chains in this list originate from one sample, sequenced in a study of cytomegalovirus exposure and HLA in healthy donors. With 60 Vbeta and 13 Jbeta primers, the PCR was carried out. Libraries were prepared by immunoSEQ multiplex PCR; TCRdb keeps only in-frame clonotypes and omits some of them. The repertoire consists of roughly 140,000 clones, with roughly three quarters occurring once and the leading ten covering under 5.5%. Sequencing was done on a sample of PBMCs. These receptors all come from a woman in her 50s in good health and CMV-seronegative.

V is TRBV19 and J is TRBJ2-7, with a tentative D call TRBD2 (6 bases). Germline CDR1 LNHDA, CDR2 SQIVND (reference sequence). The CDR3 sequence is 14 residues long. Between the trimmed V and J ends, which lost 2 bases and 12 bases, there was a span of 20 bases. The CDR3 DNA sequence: TGTGCCAGTAGTATACAGGACACGAATGGGAGGTTGTACTTC. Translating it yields CASSIQDTNGRLYF.

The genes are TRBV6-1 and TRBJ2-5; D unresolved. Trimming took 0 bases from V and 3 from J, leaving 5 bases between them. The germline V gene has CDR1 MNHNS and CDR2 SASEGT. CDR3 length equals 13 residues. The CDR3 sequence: CASSEAEKETQYF. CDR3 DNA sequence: TGTGCCAGCAGTGAAGCGGAGAAAGAGACCCAGTACTTC.

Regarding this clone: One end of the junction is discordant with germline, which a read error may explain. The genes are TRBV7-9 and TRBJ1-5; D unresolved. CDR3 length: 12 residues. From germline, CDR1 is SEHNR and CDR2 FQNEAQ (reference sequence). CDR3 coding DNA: TGTTCCAGCAGCTTAGGGCGGCAGCCCCAGCATTTT. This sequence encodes CSSSLGRQPQHF.

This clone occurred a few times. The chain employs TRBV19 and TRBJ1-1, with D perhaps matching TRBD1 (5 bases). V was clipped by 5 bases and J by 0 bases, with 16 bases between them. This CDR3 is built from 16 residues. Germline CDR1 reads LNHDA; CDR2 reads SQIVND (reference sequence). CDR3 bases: TGTGCCAGTAGTCTCCAAGGGGCAGGGCTGAACACTGAAGCTTTCTTT. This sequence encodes CASSLQGAGLNTEAFF. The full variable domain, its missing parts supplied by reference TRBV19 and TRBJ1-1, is DGGITQSPKYLFRKEGQNVTLSCEQNLNHDAMYWYRQDPGQGLRLIYYSQIVNDFQKGDIAEGYSVSREKKESFPLTVTSAQKNPTAFYLCASSLQGAGLNTEAFFGQGTRLTVV.

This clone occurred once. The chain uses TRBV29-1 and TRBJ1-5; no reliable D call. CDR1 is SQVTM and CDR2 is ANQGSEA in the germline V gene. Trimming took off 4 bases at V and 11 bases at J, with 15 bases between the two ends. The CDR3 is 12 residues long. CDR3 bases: TGCAGCGTTGTGGACTGGCATAGGGCCCAGCATTTT. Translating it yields CSVVDWHRAQHF. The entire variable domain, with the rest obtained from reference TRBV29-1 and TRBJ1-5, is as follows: SAVISQKPSRDICQRGTSLTIQCQVDSQVTMMFWYRQQPGQSLTLIATANQGSEATYESGFVIDKFPISRPNLTFSTLTVSNMSPEDSSIYLCSVVDWHRAQHFGDGTRLSIL.

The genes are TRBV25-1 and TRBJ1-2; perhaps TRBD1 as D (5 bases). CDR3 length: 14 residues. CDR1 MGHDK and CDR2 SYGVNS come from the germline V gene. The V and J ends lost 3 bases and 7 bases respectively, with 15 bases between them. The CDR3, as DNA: TGTGCCAGCAGTGACCCTCGTGGGGCAGGTGGCTACACCTTC. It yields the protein CASSDPRGAGGYTF.

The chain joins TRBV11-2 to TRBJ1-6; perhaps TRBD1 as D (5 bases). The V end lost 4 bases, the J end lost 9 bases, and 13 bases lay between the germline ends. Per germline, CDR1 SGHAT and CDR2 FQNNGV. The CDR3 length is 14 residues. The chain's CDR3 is CASSSQGRGSPLHF. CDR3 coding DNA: TGTGCCAGCAGCTCCCAGGGCAGAGGTTCACCCCTCCACTTT.

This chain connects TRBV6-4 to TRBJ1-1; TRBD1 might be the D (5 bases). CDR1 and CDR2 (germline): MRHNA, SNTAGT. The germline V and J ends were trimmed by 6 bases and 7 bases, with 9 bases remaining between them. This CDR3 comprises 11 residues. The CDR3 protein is CASSLTVEAFF. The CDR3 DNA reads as TGTGCCAGCAGCCTGACAGTTGAAGCTTTCTTT.

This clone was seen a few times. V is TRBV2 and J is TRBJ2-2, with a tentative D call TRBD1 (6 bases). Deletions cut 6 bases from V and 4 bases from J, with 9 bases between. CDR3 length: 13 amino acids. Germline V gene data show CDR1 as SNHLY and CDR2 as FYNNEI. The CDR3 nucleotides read TGTGCCAGCAGGCGACAGGTCACCGGGGAGCTGTTTTTT. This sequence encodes CASRRQVTGELFF.

The chain's CDR3 is CASSERTGQINEKLFF. CDR3 in DNA: TGTGCCAGCAGCGAAAGAACGGGACAGATTAATGAAAAACTGTTTTTT. The rearrangement uses TRBV9 and TRBJ1-4; 7 bases map to TRBD1. The V and J ends lost 3 bases and 4 bases, in that order; junction bases with no gene match: 9. CDR3 length: 16 amino acids. Germline CDR1 is SGDLS and CDR2 is YYNGEE. Together with reference TRBV9 and TRBJ1-4, the CDR3 gives the full variable domain: DSGVTQTPKHLITATGQRVTLRCSPRSGDLSVYWYQQSLDQGLQFLIQYYNGEERAKGNILERFSAQQFPDLHSELNLSSLELGDSALYFCASSERTGQINEKLFFGSGTQLSVL.

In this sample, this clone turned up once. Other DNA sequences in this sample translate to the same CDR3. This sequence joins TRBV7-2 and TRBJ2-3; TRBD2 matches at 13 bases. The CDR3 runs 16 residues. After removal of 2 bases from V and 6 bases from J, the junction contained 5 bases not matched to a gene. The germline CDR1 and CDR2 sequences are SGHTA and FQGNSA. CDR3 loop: CASSLRTSGGPDTQYF. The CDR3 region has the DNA TGTGCCAGCAGCTTAAGGACTAGCGGGGGTCCTGATACGCAGTATTTT.

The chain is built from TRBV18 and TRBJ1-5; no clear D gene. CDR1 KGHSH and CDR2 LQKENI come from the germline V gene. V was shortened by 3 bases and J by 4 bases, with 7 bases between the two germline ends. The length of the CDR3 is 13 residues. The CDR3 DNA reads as TGTGCCAGCTCACCGGCGGAAAATCAGCCCCAGCATTTT. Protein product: CASSPAENQPQHF. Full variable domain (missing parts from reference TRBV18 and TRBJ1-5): NAGVMQNPRHLVRRRGQEARLRCSPMKGHSHVYWYRQLPEEGLKFMVYLQKENIIDESGMPKERFSAEFPKEGPSILRIQQVVRGDSAAYFCASSPAENQPQHFGDGTRLSIL.

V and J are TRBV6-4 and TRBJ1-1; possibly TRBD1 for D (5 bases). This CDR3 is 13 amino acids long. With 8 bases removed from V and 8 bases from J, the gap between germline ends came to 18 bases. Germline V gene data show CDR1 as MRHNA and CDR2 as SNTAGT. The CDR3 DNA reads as TGTGCCAGCTCCTATTTCGGGGGGGACGAAGCTTTCTTT. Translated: CASSYFGGDEAFF.

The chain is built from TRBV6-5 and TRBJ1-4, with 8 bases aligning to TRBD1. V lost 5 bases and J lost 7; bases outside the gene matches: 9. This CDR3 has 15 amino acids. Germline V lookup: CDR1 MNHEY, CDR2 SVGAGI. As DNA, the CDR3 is TGTGCCAGCAGTGTTGGACAGGGAATGTCTGAAAAACTGTTTTTT. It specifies CASSVGQGMSEKLFF.

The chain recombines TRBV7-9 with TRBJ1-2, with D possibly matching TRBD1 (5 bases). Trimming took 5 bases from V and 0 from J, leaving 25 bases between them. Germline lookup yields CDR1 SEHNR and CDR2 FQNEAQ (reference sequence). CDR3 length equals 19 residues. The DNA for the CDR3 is TGTGCCAGCAGCGTACCGACCGCCCCCCCGGGGACTACTAACTATGGCTACACCTTC. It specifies CASSVPTAPPGTTNYGYTF. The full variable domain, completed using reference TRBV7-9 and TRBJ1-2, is DTGVSQNPRHKITKRGQNVTFRCDPISEHNRLYWYRQTLGQGPEFLTYFQNEAQLEKSRLLSDRFSAERPKGSFSTLEIQRTEQGDSAMYLCASSVPTAPPGTTNYGYTFGSGTRLTVV.

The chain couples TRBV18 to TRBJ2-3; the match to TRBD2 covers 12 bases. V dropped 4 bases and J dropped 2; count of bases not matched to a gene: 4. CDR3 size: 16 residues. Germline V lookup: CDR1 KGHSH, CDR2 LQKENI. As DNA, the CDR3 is TGTGCCAGCTCACGAAGACTAGCGGGGGCCACAGATACGCAGTATTTT. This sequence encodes CASSRRLAGATDTQYF.

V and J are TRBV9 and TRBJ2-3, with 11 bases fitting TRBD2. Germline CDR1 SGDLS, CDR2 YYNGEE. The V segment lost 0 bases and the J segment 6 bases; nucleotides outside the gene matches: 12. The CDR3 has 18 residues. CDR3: CASSVAGLAGGLWDTQYF. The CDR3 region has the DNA TGTGCCAGCAGCGTAGCTGGCCTAGCGGGGGGCCTTTGGGATACGCAGTATTTT.

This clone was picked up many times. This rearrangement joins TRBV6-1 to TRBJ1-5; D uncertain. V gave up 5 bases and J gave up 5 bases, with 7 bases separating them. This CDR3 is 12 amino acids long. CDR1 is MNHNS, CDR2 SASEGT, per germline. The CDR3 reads CASSRRDQPQHF. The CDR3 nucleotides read TGTGCCAGCAGTAGGCGGGATCAGCCCCAGCATTTT.

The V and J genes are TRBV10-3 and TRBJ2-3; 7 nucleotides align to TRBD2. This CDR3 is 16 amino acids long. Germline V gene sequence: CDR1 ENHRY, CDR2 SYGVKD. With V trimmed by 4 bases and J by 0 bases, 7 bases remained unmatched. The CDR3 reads CAISVLGGGSTDTQYF. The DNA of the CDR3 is TGTGCCATCAGTGTGTTGGGGGGGGGAAGCACAGATACGCAGTATTTT.

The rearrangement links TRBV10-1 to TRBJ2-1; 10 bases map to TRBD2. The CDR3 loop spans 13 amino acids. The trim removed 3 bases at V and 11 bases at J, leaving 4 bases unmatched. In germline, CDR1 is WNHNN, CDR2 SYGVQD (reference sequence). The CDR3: CASSDLLAGQQFF. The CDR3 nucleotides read TGCGCCAGCAGTGACCTACTAGCGGGGCAGCAGTTCTTC.

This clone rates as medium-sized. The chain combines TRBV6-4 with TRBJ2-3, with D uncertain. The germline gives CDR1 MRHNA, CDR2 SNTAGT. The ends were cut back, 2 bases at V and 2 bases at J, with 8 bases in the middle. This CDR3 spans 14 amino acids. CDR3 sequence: CASSDGASTDTQYF. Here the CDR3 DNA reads TGTGCCAGCAGTGACGGAGCCTCCACAGATACGCAGTATTTT.

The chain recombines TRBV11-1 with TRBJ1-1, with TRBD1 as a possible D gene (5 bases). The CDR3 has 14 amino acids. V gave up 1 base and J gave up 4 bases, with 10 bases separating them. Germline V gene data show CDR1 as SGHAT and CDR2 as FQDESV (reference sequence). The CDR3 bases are TGTGCCAGCAGCTTAGAAGACCAGGGCACTGAAGCTTTCTTT. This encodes CASSLEDQGTEAFF.

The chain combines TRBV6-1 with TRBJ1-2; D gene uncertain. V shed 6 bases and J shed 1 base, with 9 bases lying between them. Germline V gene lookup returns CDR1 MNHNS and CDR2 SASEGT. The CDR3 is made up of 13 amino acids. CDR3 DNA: TGTGCCAGCAGCCCGGGTGGTAACTATGGCTACACCTTC. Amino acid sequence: CASSPGGNYGYTF.